This T cell receptor beta chain is drawn from a study of CD8 T cells in ankylosing spondylitis. General study results and limits: Disease-linked clones reportedly showed significant enrichment in matched ankylosing spondylitis synovial fluid.

The V and J ends lost 5 bases and 0 bases, in that order; junction bases with no gene match: 6. Germline CDR1 and CDR2: LGHDT and YNNKEL (reference sequence). The CDR3 spans 15 residues. Each TCR beta library was made by quantitative 5'-RACE that incorporated molecular barcodes. TCRdb fed the 5' RACE reads into MiXCR, producing one record per CDR3 protein. The table records some 270,000 distinct CDR3 sequences, 30% to 40% of them present only once. In regard to this clonotype: Its antigen is as yet unknown.

This TCR came from a male donor with ankylosing spondylitis or in good health (not recorded which). This rearrangement joins TRBV3-1 to TRBJ1-1; TRBD1 matches 7 bases. Sequencing was done on a sample of blood, either unsorted or a sorted T cell fraction (not recorded which). The CDR3 DNA is TGTGCCAGCAGCTCAGACAGGGCCGTGAACACTGAAGCTTTCTTT. It translates to CASSSDRAVNTEAFF.